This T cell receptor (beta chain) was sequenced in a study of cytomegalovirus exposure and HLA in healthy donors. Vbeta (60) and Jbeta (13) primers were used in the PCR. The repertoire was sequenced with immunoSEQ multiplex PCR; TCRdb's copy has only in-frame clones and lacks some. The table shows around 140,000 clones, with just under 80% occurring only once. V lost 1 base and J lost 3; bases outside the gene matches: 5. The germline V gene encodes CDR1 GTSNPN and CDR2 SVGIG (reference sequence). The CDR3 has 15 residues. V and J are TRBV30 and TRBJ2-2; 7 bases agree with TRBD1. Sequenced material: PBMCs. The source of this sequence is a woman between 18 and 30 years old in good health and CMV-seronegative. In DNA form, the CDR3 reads TGTGCCTGGAGTGACAGGGGTCTAGACACCGGGGAGCTGTTTTTT. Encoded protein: CAWSDRGLDTGELFF.